This T cell receptor beta chain was retrieved from a study of T cell responses to AZD1222 COVID-19 vaccine. The CDR3 totals 13 residues. V was cut by 0 bases and J by 1 base, with 4 bases left in between. CDR1 and CDR2 from the germline V gene are SGDLS and YYNGEE. Assay used: immunoSEQ multiplex PCR; TCRdb lists only in-frame clones, some missing. The table lists 80,000 to 100,000 clones, roughly nine tenths of them singletons. Sequenced material: peripheral blood, taken on day 0 of AZD1222 vaccination. This receptor was obtained from an adult in good health. The rearrangement links TRBV9 to TRBJ1-1, with unresolved D. CDR3 sequence: CASSVAGNTEAFF. The DNA for the CDR3 is TGTGCCAGCAGCGTAGCCGGGAACACTGAAGCTTTCTTT.